The T cell receptor beta chain described here comes from a study of T-cell memory formation after mild COVID-19. Notes on the study in general: Later expanders leaned CD4+, whereas clones that contracted between day 15 and 85 were balanced CD4/CD8.

The sample holds many counts of this clonotype. Antigen: not known. With constant-segment primers, 5'RACE yielded cDNA libraries of TCR alpha and TCR beta that carried sample barcodes and UMIs. TCRdb itself ran the 5' RACE reads through MiXCR, one entry per CDR3 protein. This table holds roughly 170,000 distinct CDR3 sequences, roughly 18% found once. The CDR3 has 14 residues. CDR1 MGHRA and CDR2 YSYEKL come from the germline V gene. V lost 4 bases to trimming and J lost 5 bases; unmatched junction nucleotides: 5. V gene TRBV4-1 combines with J gene TRBJ2-5; 9 bases align to TRBD1. The sequence was collected from a man between 18 and 35 years old who had mild COVID-19 (a few samples of this study predate the infection). Cell type and time point are not known. The sample comprised PBMCs or a T cell subset sorted from them (not recorded which). CDR3 loop: CASSRDREMETQYF. The CDR3 DNA follows: TGCGCCAGCAGCCGGGACAGGGAGATGGAGACCCAGTACTTC.